This T cell receptor beta chain originates from a study of cytomegalovirus exposure and HLA in healthy donors. Study results and caveats: Productive status was seen about 87% or about 30% of the time for most TCR beta V segments in an earlier analysis. When the data were analyzed later, several of the most significant clusters appeared to be linked to common viral pathogens. By HLA locus, TCR association rates varied in a later analysis, with DRB1 showing the most and HLA-C the fewest.

The CDR3 contains 16 residues. CDR1 is SGDLS and CDR2 is YYNGEE in the germline V gene. V shed 6 bases and J shed 8 bases, with 25 bases lying between them. This clone was recorded once. Its target is not known. The PCR used 60 Vbeta and 13 Jbeta primers. Assay used: immunoSEQ multiplex PCR; TCRdb lists only in-frame clones, some missing. The sample lists fewer than 250,000 clones, roughly 80% occurring once. The sample taken for sequencing was PBMCs. The TCR was taken from a girl aged 2 to 10 in good health and CMV-seronegative. V gene TRBV9 combines with J gene TRBJ2-3; perhaps TRBD2 as D (6 bases). The CDR3 reads CASTDRRGEPAGTQYF. In nucleotides, the CDR3 is TGTGCCAGCACCGATAGGAGGGGAGAACCGGCAGGTACGCAGTATTTT. Full variable domain (remainder filled in from reference TRBV9 and TRBJ2-3): DSGVTQTPKHLITATGQRVTLRCSPRSGDLSVYWYQQSLDQGLQFLIQYYNGEERAKGNILERFSAQQFPDLHSELNLSSLELGDSALYFCASTDRRGEPAGTQYFGPGTRLTVL.